A single sample gave rise to the 12 T cell receptor beta chains below, sequenced in a study of blood T cell repertoires in COVID-19. TCRdb keeps only in-frame clones here, not all; method: immunoSEQ multiplex PCR. The profile shows around 50,000 clones, 83% of them singletons. The sequenced sample was peripheral blood. The receptor set was obtained from a human donor in a cohort sampled during active COVID-19.

This clone was counted a few times. This chain uses TRBV5-6 with TRBJ1-1; a weak D match, TRBD1 (5 bases). This CDR3 spans 16 amino acids. Trimming pared 3 bases from V and 0 bases from J, leaving 15 bases between. Germline CDR1 reads SGHDT; CDR2 reads YYEEEE. The CDR3 spells CASSSGFWGMNTEAFF. Here the CDR3 DNA reads TGTGCCAGCAGCTCAGGATTCTGGGGCATGAACACTGAAGCTTTCTTT.

The CDR3 reads CASSLRPQGYGYTF. The DNA for the CDR3 is TGTGCCAGCAGCTTGAGGCCTCAAGGCTATGGCTACACCTTC. The rearrangement joins TRBV7-2 to TRBJ1-2; no definite D call. V was clipped by 3 bases and J by 4 bases, with 12 bases between them. Germline V gene lookup returns CDR1 SGHTA and CDR2 FQGNSA. The CDR3 runs 14 residues.

This sequence joins TRBV5-5 and TRBJ2-7; TRBD1 matches at 8 bases. V was clipped by 3 bases and J by 1 base; unmatched bases: 6. Germline CDR1 is SGHKS and CDR2 is YYEKEE (reference sequence). This CDR3 spans 15 amino acids. The CDR3 sequence: CASSWGTGQSYEQYF. The DNA of the CDR3 is TGTGCCAGCAGCTGGGGGACAGGTCAATCCTACGAGCAGTACTTC.

The chain combines TRBV4-3 with TRBJ1-1; D perhaps matches TRBD1 (5 bases). CDR3 length: 12 residues. The germline CDR1 and CDR2 sequences are LGHNA and YSLEER. V lost 3 bases and J lost 11, with 13 bases in between. In DNA form, the CDR3 reads TGCGCCAGCAGCCAGGGGGGTATCGAGGCTTTCTTT. Translation: CASSQGGIEAFF.

The genes are TRBV10-3 and TRBJ1-2, with a weak D call TRBD1 (6 bases). Trimming left V 6 bases short and J 0 bases short, with 8 bases between. There are 13 residues in the CDR3. Looked up from germline, CDR1 is ENHRY and CDR2 is SYGVKD. The CDR3 sequence is CAIRQGANYGYTF. Written as DNA, the CDR3 is TGTGCCATCAGACAGGGAGCTAACTATGGCTACACCTTC.

J is TRBJ1-3 and V is TRBV18; D call uncertain. Trimming pared 3 bases from V and 4 bases from J, leaving 10 bases between. From germline, CDR1 is KGHSH and CDR2 LQKENI. CDR3 length equals 14 residues. The CDR3 reads CASSPGSQGNTIYF. The CDR3 DNA is TGTGCCAGCTCACCGGGGAGCCAAGGAAACACCATATATTTT.

This clone came up a few times. The chain combines TRBV7-2 with TRBJ1-6; D possibly corresponds to TRBD1 (6 bases). CDR3 length equals 13 residues. Trimming left V 5 bases short and J 8 bases short, with 10 bases between. Per the germline V gene, CDR1 is SGHTA and CDR2 is FQGNSA. The CDR3 nucleotides read TGTGCCAGCAGCGGACAGCTGTATTCACCCCTCCACTTT. The encoded protein is CASSGQLYSPLHF.

This clone has a handful of counts. The chain is built from TRBV6-2 or TRBV6-3 and TRBJ2-7, with 7 positions matching TRBD2. The trim removed 5 bases at V and 11 bases at J, leaving 12 bases unmatched. This CDR3 region has 13 residues. The germline gives CDR1 MNHEY, CDR2 SVGEGT. The CDR3 here is CASSDHSGEGKYF. The DNA for the CDR3 is TGTGCCAGCAGTGACCACAGCGGGGAAGGCAAGTACTTC.

The chain couples TRBV4-1 to TRBJ2-7, with 7 positions matching TRBD2. CDR3 length equals 19 residues. Per germline, CDR1 MGHRA and CDR2 YSYEKL. Unmatched junction bases numbered 16, after V lost 0 bases and J lost 2 bases. As DNA, the CDR3 is TGCGCCAGCAGCCAAGAAGGCGGCTCGCTAGTAGCGGGCACCTACGAGCAGTACTTC. It yields the protein CASSQEGGSLVAGTYEQYF.

J is TRBJ1-1 and V is TRBV3-1 (or the pseudogene TRBV3-2); 9 nucleotides agree with TRBD1. This CDR3 contains 14 residues. J was trimmed by 1 base and V by 10 bases; bases with no gene match: 7. Germline V gene lookup returns CDR1 LGHDT and CDR2 YNNKEL (reference sequence). For the CDR3, the DNA is TGTGCCACTGGCGGACAGGGGACGAACACTGAAGCTTTCTTT. This translates into CATGGQGTNTEAFF.

The chain has TRBV15 and TRBJ2-2; 15 bases are a match to TRBD2. V gave up 5 bases and J gave up 8 bases; unmatched junction bases: 9. The CDR3 is made up of 17 amino acids. CDR1 LNHNV and CDR2 YYDKDF come from the germline V gene (reference sequence). CDR3 protein: CATSGPGLAGGPGELFF. CDR3 coding DNA: TGTGCCACCAGCGGACCGGGACTAGCGGGGGGCCCGGGGGAGCTGTTTTTT.

The V and J genes are TRBV3-1 (or the pseudogene TRBV3-2) and TRBJ2-1; TRBD2 matches 12 bases. This CDR3 contains 17 residues. V trimming: 5 bases; J trimming: 2 bases; junction bases outside the gene matches: 7. Germline loops: CDR1 LGHDT, CDR2 YNNKEL (reference sequence). This CDR3 reads CASSSFRTSGAYNEQFF. CDR3 coding DNA: TGTGCCAGCAGCTCTTTTCGGACTAGCGGGGCCTACAATGAGCAGTTCTTC.